This TCR beta chain appears in the sequencing data of a study of T cells of healthy individuals. Trimming took 3 bases from V and 0 from J, leaving 9 bases between them. The CDR3 sequence is 16 residues long. Germline CDR1 is MDHEN and CDR2 is SYDVKM. This clonotype was counted only a few times. TCRdb re-called the 5' RACE reads through MiXCR, storing one row per CDR3 protein. The sample yields about 100,000 distinct CDR3 sequences, roughly 15% seen once. The sequence came from a human donor in good health. V gene TRBV28 combines with J gene TRBJ2-6; D tentatively fits TRBD1 or TRBD2 (5 bases each). The CDR3, as DNA: TGTGCCAGCAGTTTTAGGGACCGCTCTGGGGCCAACGTCCTGACTTTC. Its protein product is CASSFRDRSGANVLTF.